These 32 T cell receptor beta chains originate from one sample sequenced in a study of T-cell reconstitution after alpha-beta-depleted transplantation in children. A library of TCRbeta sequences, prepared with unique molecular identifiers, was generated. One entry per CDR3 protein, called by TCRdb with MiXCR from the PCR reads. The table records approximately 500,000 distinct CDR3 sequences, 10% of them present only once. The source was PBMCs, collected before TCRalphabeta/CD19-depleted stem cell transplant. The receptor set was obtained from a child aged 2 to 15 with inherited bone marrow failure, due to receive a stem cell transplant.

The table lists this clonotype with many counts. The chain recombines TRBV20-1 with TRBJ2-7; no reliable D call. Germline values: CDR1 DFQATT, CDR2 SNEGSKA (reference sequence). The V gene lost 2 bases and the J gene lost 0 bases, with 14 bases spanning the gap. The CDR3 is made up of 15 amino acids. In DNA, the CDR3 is TGCAGTGCTAGACCCGGACCCGAACCCTCCTACGAGCAGTACTTC. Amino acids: CSARPGPEPSYEQYF.

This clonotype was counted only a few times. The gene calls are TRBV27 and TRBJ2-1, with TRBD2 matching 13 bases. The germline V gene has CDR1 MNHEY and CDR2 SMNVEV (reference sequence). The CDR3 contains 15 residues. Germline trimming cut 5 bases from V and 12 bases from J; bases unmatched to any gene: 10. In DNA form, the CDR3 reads TGTGCCAGCAGTCCGGGACTAGCGGGATGGGAGCTGCAGTTCTTC. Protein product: CASSPGLAGWELQFF.

The CDR3: CASSSTSGRAWNEQFF. Here the CDR3 DNA reads TGTGCCAGCAGCTCGACTAGCGGGAGGGCCTGGAATGAGCAGTTCTTC. J is TRBJ2-1 and V is TRBV7-6, with 14 bases that match TRBD2. In germline, CDR1 is SGHVS, CDR2 FNYEAQ. Unmatched junction bases numbered 6, after V lost 4 bases and J lost 7 bases. The length of the CDR3 is 16 residues.

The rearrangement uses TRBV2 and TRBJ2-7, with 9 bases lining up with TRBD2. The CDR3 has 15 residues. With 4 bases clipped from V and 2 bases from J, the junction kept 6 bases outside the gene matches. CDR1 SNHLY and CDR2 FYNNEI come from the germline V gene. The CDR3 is CASSGGRLAAYEQYF. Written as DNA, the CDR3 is TGTGCCAGCAGTGGTGGGAGACTAGCGGCCTACGAGCAGTACTTC.

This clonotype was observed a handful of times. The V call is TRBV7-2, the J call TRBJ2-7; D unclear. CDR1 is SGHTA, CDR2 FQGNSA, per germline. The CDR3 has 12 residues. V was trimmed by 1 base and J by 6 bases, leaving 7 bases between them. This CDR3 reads CASSLGEAEQYF. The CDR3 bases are TGTGCCAGCAGCTTAGGCGAGGCCGAGCAGTACTTC. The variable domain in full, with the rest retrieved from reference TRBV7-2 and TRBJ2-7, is GAGVSQSPSNKVTEKGKDVELRCDPISGHTALYWYRQSLGQGLEFLIYFQGNSAPDKSGLPSDRFSAERTGGSVSTLTIQRTQQEDSAVYLCASSLGEAEQYFGPGTRLTVT.

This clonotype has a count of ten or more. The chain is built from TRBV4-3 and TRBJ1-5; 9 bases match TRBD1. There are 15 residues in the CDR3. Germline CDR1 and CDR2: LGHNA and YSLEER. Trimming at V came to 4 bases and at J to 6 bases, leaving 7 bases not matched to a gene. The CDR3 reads CASSPDRGSPQPQHF. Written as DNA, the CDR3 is TGCGCCAGCAGCCCGGACAGGGGCTCCCCTCAGCCCCAGCATTTT.

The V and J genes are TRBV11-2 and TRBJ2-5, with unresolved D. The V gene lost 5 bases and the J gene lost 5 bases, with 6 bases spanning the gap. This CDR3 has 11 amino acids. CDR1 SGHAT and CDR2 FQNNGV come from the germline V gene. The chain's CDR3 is CASSEWETQYF. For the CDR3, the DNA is TGTGCCAGCAGCGAATGGGAGACCCAGTACTTC. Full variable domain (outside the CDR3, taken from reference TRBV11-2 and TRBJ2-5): EAGVAQSPRYKIIEKRQSVAFWCNPISGHATLYWYQQILGQGPKLLIQFQNNGVVDDSQLPKDRFSAERLKGVDSTLKIQPAKLEDSAVYLCASSEWETQYFGPGTRLLVL.

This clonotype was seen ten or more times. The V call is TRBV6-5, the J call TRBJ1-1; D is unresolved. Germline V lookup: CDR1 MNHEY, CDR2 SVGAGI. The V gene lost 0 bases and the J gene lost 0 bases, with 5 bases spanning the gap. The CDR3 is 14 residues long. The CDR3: CASSYSTVNTEAFF. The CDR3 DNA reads TGTGCCAGCAGTTACTCGACCGTGAACACTGAAGCTTTCTTT.

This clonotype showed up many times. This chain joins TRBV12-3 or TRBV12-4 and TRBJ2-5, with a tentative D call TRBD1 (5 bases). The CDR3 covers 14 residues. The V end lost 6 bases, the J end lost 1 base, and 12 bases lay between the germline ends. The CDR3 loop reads CASSPDSIQETQYF. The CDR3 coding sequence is TGTGCCAGCAGCCCCGACAGCATCCAAGAGACCCAGTACTTC.

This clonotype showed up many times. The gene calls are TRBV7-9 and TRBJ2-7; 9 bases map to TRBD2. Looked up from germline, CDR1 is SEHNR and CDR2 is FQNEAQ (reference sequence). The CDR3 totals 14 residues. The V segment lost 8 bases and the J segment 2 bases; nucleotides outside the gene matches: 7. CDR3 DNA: TGTGCCAGCGGATTAGCGGGAGCTCCCTACGAGCAGTACTTC. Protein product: CASGLAGAPYEQYF.

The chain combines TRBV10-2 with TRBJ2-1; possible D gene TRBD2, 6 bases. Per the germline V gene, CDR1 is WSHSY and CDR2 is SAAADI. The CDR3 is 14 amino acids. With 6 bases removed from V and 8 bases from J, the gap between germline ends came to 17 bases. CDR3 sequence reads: CASRARGTGDEQFF. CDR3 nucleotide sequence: TGCGCCAGCAGAGCTCGGGGGACTGGGGATGAGCAGTTCTTC.

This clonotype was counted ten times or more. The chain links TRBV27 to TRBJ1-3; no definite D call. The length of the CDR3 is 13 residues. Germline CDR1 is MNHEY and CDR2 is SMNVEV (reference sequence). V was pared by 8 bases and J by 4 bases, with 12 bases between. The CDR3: CASSRANGNTIYF. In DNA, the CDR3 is TGTGCCAGCTCCCGGGCGAACGGAAACACCATATATTTT.

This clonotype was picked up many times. In DNA form, the CDR3 reads TGTGCCAGCAGCCAAGACCCGACAGGGGGAGGTGGCTACACCTTC. This sequence encodes CASSQDPTGGGGYTF. This sequence joins TRBV3-1 and TRBJ1-2; TRBD1 aligns across 9 bases. The CDR3 totals 15 residues. V lost 0 bases to trimming and J lost 7 bases; unmatched junction nucleotides: 6. Germline V lookup: CDR1 LGHDT, CDR2 YNNKEL (reference sequence).

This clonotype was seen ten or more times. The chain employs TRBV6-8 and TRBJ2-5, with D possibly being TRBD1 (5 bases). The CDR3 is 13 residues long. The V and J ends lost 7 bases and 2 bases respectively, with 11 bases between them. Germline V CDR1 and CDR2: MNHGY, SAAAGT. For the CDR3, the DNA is TGTGCCAGCACCCCGACAGATCAAGAGACCCAGTACTTC. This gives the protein CASTPTDQETQYF.

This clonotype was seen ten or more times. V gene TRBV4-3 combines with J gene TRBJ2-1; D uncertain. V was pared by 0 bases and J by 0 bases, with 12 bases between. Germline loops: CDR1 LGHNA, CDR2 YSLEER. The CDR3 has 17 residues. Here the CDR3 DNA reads TGCGCCAGCAGCCAAGATAGGCATTCGAGCTCCTACAATGAGCAGTTCTTC. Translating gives CASSQDRHSSSYNEQFF.

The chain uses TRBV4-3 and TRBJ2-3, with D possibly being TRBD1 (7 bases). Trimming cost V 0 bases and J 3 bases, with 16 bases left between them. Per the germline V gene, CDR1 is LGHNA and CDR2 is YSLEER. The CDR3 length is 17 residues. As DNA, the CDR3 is TGCGCCAGCAGCCAAGATAGCGGCAGGGGGGTGACAGATACGCAGTATTTT. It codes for CASSQDSGRGVTDTQYF.

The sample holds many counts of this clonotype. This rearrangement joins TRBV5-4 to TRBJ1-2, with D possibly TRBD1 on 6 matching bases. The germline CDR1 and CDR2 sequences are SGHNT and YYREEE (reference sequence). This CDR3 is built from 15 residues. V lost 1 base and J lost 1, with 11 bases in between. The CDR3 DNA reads TGTGCCAGCAGCTTGTTGGCAGGGGATAACTATGGCTACACCTTC. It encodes CASSLLAGDNYGYTF.

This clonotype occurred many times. The CDR3 DNA reads as TGTGCCAGCAGCTTATACAGTGGCTATGGCTACACCTTC. Its translation is CASSLYSGYGYTF. V is TRBV7-2 and J is TRBJ1-2; the D is unclear. Germline CDR1 reads SGHTA; CDR2 reads FQGNSA. Trimming shortened V by 2 bases and J by 4 bases, and 8 bases separated the two germline ends. This CDR3 region has 13 residues.

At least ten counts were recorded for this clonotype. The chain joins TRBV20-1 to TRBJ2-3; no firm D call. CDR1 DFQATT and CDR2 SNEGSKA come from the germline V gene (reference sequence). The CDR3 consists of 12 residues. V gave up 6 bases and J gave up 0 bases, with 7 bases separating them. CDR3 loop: CSAALSTDTQYF. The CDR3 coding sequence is TGCAGTGCCGCCCTGAGCACAGATACGCAGTATTTT.

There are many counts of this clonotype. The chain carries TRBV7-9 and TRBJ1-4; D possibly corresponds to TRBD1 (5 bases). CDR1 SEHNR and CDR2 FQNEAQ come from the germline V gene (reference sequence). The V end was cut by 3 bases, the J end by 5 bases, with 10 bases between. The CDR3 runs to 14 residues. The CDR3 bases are TGTGCCAGCAGCTTCCGGGGGGAAAATGAAAAACTGTTTTTT. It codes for CASSFRGENEKLFF.

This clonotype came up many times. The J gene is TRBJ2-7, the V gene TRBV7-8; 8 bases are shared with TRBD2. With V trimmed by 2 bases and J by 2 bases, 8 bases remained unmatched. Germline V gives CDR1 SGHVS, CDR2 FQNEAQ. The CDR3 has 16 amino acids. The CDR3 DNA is TGTGCCAGCAGCTTATTCGGGCGCGGGAGGCCCTACGAGCAGTACTTC. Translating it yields CASSLFGRGRPYEQYF.

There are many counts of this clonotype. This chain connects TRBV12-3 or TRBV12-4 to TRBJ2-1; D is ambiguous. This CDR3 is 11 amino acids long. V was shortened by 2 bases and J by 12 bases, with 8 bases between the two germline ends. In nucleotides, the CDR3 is TGTGCCAGCAGTTTATCAACGGTGCAGTTCTTC. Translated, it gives CASSLSTVQFF.

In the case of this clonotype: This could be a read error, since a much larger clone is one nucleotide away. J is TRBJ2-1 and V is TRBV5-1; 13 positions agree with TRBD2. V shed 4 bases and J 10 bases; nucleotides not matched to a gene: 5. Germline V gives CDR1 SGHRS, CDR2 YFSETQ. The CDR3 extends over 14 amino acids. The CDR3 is CASSAGLAGREQFF. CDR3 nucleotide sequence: TGCGCCAGCAGCGCGGGACTAGCGGGACGCGAGCAGTTCTTC.

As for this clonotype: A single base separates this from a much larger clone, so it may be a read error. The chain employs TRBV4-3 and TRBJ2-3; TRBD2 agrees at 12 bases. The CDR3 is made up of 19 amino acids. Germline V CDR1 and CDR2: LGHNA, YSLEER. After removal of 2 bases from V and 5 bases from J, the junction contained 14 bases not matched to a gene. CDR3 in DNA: TGCGCCAGCAGCCAACAAAGTCTATTACTAGCGGGAGGTGGAGATACGCAGTATTTT. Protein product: CASSQQSLLLAGGGDTQYF.

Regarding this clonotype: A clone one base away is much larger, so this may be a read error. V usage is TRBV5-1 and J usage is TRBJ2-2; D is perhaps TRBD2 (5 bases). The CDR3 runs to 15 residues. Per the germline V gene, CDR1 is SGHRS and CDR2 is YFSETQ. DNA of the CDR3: TGCGCCAGCAGCTTGAATAAGGGTGGCACCGGGGAGCTGCTTTTT. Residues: CASSLNKGGTGELLF.

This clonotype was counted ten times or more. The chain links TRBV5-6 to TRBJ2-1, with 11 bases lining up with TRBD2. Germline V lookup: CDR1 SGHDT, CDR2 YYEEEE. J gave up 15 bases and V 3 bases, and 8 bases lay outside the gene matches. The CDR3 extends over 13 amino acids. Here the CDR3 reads CASSYGLAGGWFF. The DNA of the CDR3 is TGTGCCAGCAGCTACGGACTAGCGGGTGGTTGGTTCTTC. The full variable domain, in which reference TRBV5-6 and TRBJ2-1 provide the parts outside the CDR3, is DAGVTQSPTHLIKTRGQQVTLRCSPKSGHDTVSWYQQALGQGPQFIFQYYEEEERQRGNFPDRFSGHQFPNYSSELNVNALLLGDSALYLCASSYGLAGGWFFGPGTRLTVL.

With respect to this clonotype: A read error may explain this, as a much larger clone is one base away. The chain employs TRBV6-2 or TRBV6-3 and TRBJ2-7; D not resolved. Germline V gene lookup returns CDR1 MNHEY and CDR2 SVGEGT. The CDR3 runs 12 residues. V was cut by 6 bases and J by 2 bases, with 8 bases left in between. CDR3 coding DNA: TGTGCCAGCAGGTGGGCGGCCTACGAGCAGTACTTC. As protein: CASRWAAYEQYF.

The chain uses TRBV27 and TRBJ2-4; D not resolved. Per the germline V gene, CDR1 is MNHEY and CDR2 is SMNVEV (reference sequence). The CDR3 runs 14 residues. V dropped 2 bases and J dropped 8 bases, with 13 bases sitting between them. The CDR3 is CASSLNPTSDIQYF. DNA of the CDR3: TGTGCCAGCAGTTTAAACCCTACTTCTGACATTCAGTACTTC.

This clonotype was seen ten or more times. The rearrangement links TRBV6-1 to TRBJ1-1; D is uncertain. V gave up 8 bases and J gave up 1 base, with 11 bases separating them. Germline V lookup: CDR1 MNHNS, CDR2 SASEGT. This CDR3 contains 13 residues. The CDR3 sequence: CASYKLQNTEAFF. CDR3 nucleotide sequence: TGTGCCAGCTACAAACTTCAGAACACTGAAGCTTTCTTT.

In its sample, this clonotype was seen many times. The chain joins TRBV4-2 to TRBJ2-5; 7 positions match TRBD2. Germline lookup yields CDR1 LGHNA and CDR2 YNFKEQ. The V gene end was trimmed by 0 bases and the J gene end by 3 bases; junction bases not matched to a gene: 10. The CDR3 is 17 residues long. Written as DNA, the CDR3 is TGTGCCAGCAGCCAAGATGGGTATTTCGCGGGAGAAGAGACCCAGTACTTC. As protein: CASSQDGYFAGEETQYF.

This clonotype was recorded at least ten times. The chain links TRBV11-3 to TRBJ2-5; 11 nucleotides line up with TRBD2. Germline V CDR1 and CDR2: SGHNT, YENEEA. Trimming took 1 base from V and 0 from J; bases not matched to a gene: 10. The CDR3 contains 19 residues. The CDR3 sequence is CASSLVGRASGRNQETQYF. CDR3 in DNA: TGTGCCAGCAGCTTAGTGGGAAGGGCTAGCGGGAGGAACCAAGAGACCCAGTACTTC.

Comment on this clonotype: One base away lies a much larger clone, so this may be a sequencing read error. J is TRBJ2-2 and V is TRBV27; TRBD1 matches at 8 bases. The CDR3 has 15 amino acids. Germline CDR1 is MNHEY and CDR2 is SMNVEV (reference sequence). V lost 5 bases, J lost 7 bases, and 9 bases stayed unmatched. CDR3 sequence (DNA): TGTGCCAGCAGTCCTATGACAGGGGCCAGCGGGGAGCTGTTTTTT. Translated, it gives CASSPMTGASGELFF.